The rows below give T cell receptor beta chains drawn from one sample of a study of spatial heterogeneity in lung cancer. Via MiXCR, TCRdb re-called the 5' RACE reads, giving one row per CDR3 protein. The table records 3,600 or so distinct CDR3 sequences, under 15% of them present only once. The sample here was lung tumor tissue, taken at surgery. These receptors were obtained from a female donor with early-stage non-small cell lung cancer. The CDR3 runs from the conserved cysteine through the conserved F or W. Fields, in order: CDR3 DNA, CDR3 protein, J gene, V gene, D gene, clone size. D genes are given only for firm matches. Clone size is not always given. Where it is, it says once, few, many or a class for expanded clones.

cdr3_nt: TGTGCCAGCAGCCATGGGACAGGACTCGGGTACAATGAGCAGTTCTTC; cdr3_aa: CASSHGTGLGYNEQFF; j_call: TRBJ2-1; v_call: TRBV3-1; d_call: TRBD1; clone_size: many
cdr3_nt: TGCGCCAGCAGTACCGGGACAAAGAACACTGAAGCTTTCTTT; cdr3_aa: CASSTGTKNTEAFF; j_call: TRBJ1-1; v_call: TRBV5-1; d_call: -; clone_size: few
cdr3_nt: TGTGCCAGCAGCCAAGATACCGGGACTAGCGGGACCGACGAGCAGTACTTC; cdr3_aa: CASSQDTGTSGTDEQYF; j_call: TRBJ2-7; v_call: TRBV4-2; d_call: TRBD2; clone_size: many
cdr3_nt: TGTGCCAGCAGTTATAAACTCTTCGGGCTAGCGGGGGGCGTCTACGAGCAGTACTTC; cdr3_aa: CASSYKLFGLAGGVYEQYF; j_call: TRBJ2-7; v_call: TRBV27; d_call: TRBD2; clone_size: medium-sized
cdr3_nt: TGTGCCAGCAGCTCCACTTTGGATACGCAGTATTTT; cdr3_aa: CASSSTLDTQYF; j_call: TRBJ2-3; v_call: TRBV7-9; d_call: -; clone_size: medium-sized
cdr3_nt: TGTGCCATCAGTGAGATAGTCAGCTACGAGCAGTACTTC; cdr3_aa: CAISEIVSYEQYF; j_call: TRBJ2-7; v_call: TRBV10-3; d_call: -; clone_size: -
cdr3_nt: TGTGCCAGCAGCCAGGGTAAGACCCAGTACTTC; cdr3_aa: CASSQGKTQYF; j_call: TRBJ2-5; v_call: TRBV3-1; d_call: -; clone_size: many
cdr3_nt: TGTGCCAGCAGTGAATTGAGGGGGGTGACAGGGGAGAAAAACACCATATATTTT; cdr3_aa: CASSELRGVTGEKNTIYF; j_call: TRBJ1-3; v_call: TRBV6-1; d_call: TRBD1; clone_size: medium-sized
cdr3_nt: TGTGCCAGCAGCTTAGCCACGGGAGCGAGCGGGGAGCTGTTTTTT; cdr3_aa: CASSLATGASGELFF; j_call: TRBJ2-2; v_call: TRBV7-2; d_call: -; clone_size: many
cdr3_nt: TGTGCCAGCAGTTGGGGCAATGAGCAGTTCTTC; cdr3_aa: CASSWGNEQFF; j_call: TRBJ2-1; v_call: TRBV28; d_call: -; clone_size: medium-sized
cdr3_nt: TGTGCCAGCAGCTATACAACGGGACCCACAGATACGCAGTATTTT; cdr3_aa: CASSYTTGPTDTQYF; j_call: TRBJ2-3; v_call: TRBV12-3/TRBV12-4; d_call: -; clone_size: large
cdr3_nt: TGTGCCAGCACTTTCGGAACGGGGCCTGGAAACACCATATATTTT; cdr3_aa: CASTFGTGPGNTIYF; j_call: TRBJ1-3; v_call: TRBV6-5; d_call: -; clone_size: -
cdr3_nt: TGTGCCAGCAGTGAATTAAGGGGGACAGGGGGCTACACCTTC; cdr3_aa: CASSELRGTGGYTF; j_call: TRBJ1-2; v_call: TRBV6-1; d_call: TRBD1; clone_size: medium-sized